This TCR beta chain is from a study of CD8 T cells in Susac syndrome. Per germline, CDR1 MDHEN and CDR2 SYDVKM. The CDR3 is 15 amino acids. V lost 4 bases and J lost 2; bases outside the gene matches: 5. In the case of this clonotype: Its antigen is unknown.

Sequencing of TCR beta was carried out in blood CD8+ and CD4+ T cells. TEMRA cells were enriched by FACS, and CD4+ and CD8+ T cells were negatively isolated. The authors reverse transcribed roughly 0.5 to 1 ug RNA with random hexamers. With immunoSEQ multiplex PCR, TCR beta CDR3 was amplified across 54 Vbeta and 13 Jbeta. A single record per CDR3 protein comes from TCRdb applying MiXCR to the immunoSEQ multiplex PCR reads. The table records fewer than 150,000 distinct CDR3 sequences, about 95% of them present only once. Study conclusions and caveats: The study admitted that it had a relatively small number of individuals in its TCR sequencing and HLA analysis.

The specimen sequenced was CD4+ T cells from PBMCs. The chain recombines TRBV28 with TRBJ2-7; 10 nucleotides agree with TRBD2. This receptor was obtained from a human donor in good health. The CDR3 region has the DNA TGTGCCAGCAGTTCTAGCGGGAGTATAACCTACGAGCAGTACTTC. Encoded protein: CASSSSGSITYEQYF.